Included here is one T cell receptor (beta chain) sequence, with context. Data came from immunoSEQ multiplex PCR; TCRdb stores just in-frame clones and leaves some out. The data contain approximately 760,000 clones, over 75% of them singletons. CDR1 and CDR2 (germline): SGDLS, YYNGEE. This CDR3 spans 13 amino acids. The V and J ends lost 4 bases and 4 bases respectively, with 11 bases between them. The data are from a study of shared T cell receptors in the human thymus. The same specimen was also included in a second study, on human thymus T cells.

The source of this sequence is a girl under three years old with a congenital heart defect. The chain recombines TRBV9 with TRBJ1-2; no clear D. Sequencing was performed on thymocytes. The CDR3: CASSPGGSYGYTF. The CDR3 coding sequence is TGTGCCAGCAGCCCCGGCGGATCCTATGGCTACACCTTC.